This passage covers 28 T cell receptor beta chains from one sample sequenced in a study of siplizumab effects on memory and regulatory T cells. Clones were sequenced by immunoSEQ multiplex PCR, and TCRdb holds only the in-frame ones, with some missing. This table holds about 98,000 clones, 80% to 95% found once. Sequencing was carried out using CD4+ T cells sorted from blood. The source is a human donor in good health.

This clone has just one count. The V gene is TRBV19, the J gene TRBJ1-1; D ambiguous. Germline CDR1 reads LNHDA; CDR2 reads SQIVND (reference sequence). The CDR3 spans 14 residues. V was pared by 5 bases and J by 7 bases, with 17 bases between. The CDR3 region is CASSLQSPIDEAFF. The CDR3 region has the DNA TGTGCCAGTAGTTTACAGAGCCCTATCGATGAAGCTTTCTTT. The full variable domain, in which reference TRBV19 and TRBJ1-1 provide the parts outside the CDR3, is DGGITQSPKYLFRKEGQNVTLSCEQNLNHDAMYWYRQDPGQGLRLIYYSQIVNDFQKGDIAEGYSVSREKKESFPLTVTSAQKNPTAFYLCASSLQSPIDEAFFGQGTRLTVV.

This chain joins TRBV27 and TRBJ2-2; TRBD1 matches at 12 bases. Germline lookup yields CDR1 MNHEY and CDR2 SMNVEV (reference sequence). This CDR3 comprises 15 residues. Losses at the gene ends were 6 bases for V and 6 bases for J; bases not matched to a gene: 5. The CDR3 spells CASRGQGAVAGELFF. DNA of the CDR3: TGTGCCAGCAGGGGACAGGGGGCGGTAGCCGGGGAGCTGTTTTTT.

This clone was counted at least ten times. The chain has TRBV23-1 and TRBJ2-1; 9 bases match TRBD1. Being an ORF, TRBV23-1 has a function that is uncertain. This CDR3 is built from 17 residues. Unmatched junction bases numbered 12, after V lost 1 base and J lost 8 bases. Here the CDR3 reads CASSQLIGTGNYDEQFF. The CDR3, as DNA: TGCGCCAGCAGTCAATTAATAGGGACAGGGAATTACGATGAGCAGTTCTTC.

The V gene is TRBV9, the J gene TRBJ1-4, with TRBD1 identical over 7 bases. This CDR3 is built from 14 residues. Looked up from germline, CDR1 is SGDLS and CDR2 is YYNGEE. Germline trimming cut 4 bases from V and 7 bases from J; bases unmatched to any gene: 7. CDR3 amino acids: CASSPHRGGEKLFF. The CDR3 nucleotides read TGTGCCAGCAGCCCCCACAGGGGTGGTGAAAAACTGTTTTTT.

This chain connects TRBV5-1 to TRBJ2-6; D possibly corresponds to TRBD2 (6 bases). This CDR3 comprises 14 residues. V was trimmed by 6 bases and J by 3 bases, leaving 10 bases between them. CDR1 is SGHRS, CDR2 YFSETQ, per germline. This CDR3 reads CASTSEGGANVLTF. The CDR3 DNA follows: TGCGCCAGCACCTCGGAGGGTGGGGCCAACGTCCTGACTTTC.

The CDR3 sequence: CASSLGGDGREGDTQYF. CDR3 DNA: TGTGCCAGCAGCTTAGGGGGTGACGGGAGAGAGGGAGATACGCAGTATTTT. The V gene is TRBV11-3, the J gene TRBJ2-3, with D tentatively TRBD2 (6 bases). Trimming took off 1 base at V and 5 bases at J, with 19 bases between the two ends. This CDR3 region has 17 residues. From germline, CDR1 is SGHNT and CDR2 YENEEA.

The rearrangement joins TRBV15 to TRBJ1-4; D unclear. The CDR3 sequence is 19 residues long. Germline-derived CDR1 and CDR2 are LNHNV and YYDKDF (reference sequence). V lost 0 bases and J 7 bases, leaving 24 bases between the germline ends. CDR3 DNA: TGTGCCACCAGCAGAGACTTTCTAAAGCTTTGGTCAGAGCCTGAAAAACTGTTTTTT. The encoded protein is CATSRDFLKLWSEPEKLFF.

This chain uses TRBV7-9 with TRBJ1-1; D call uncertain. Per germline, CDR1 SEHNR and CDR2 FQNEAQ (reference sequence). V gave up 8 bases and J gave up 11 bases, with 15 bases separating them. CDR3 length: 11 residues. DNA for the CDR3: TGTGCCAGCGGGCCAGCCTCTGGGGCTTTCTTT. This translates into CASGPASGAFF.

V is TRBV5-1 and J is TRBJ2-5; D call uncertain. CDR3 length: 13 amino acids. The germline V and J ends were trimmed by 0 bases and 2 bases, with 5 bases remaining between them. Germline CDR1 is SGHRS and CDR2 is YFSETQ. The CDR3 DNA reads TGCGCCAGCAGCTTGGGGGTTCAAGAGACCCAGTACTTC. Residues: CASSLGVQETQYF.

The chain recombines TRBV4-1 with TRBJ1-5; D ambiguous. The CDR3 contains 16 residues. Germline V CDR1 and CDR2: MGHRA, YSYEKL. V dropped 0 bases and J dropped 3 bases, with 12 bases sitting between them. CDR3 amino acids: CASSQESKRNNQPQHF. CDR3 DNA: TGCGCCAGCAGCCAAGAAAGTAAACGGAACAATCAGCCCCAGCATTTT.

The count of this clone is one. V and J are TRBV6-1 and TRBJ2-5; D perhaps matches TRBD2 (5 bases). V dropped 4 bases and J dropped 5 bases, with 11 bases sitting between them. This CDR3 region has 13 residues. Germline CDR1 and CDR2: MNHNS and SASEGT. CDR3 amino acids: CASSARTGETQYF. Here the CDR3 DNA reads TGTGCCAGCAGTGCCAGGACTGGCGAGACCCAGTACTTC.

V gene TRBV29-1 combines with J gene TRBJ1-1, with D hard to call. Per germline, CDR1 SQVTM and CDR2 ANQGSEA. The CDR3 covers 14 residues. Trimming took off 5 bases at V and 0 bases at J, with 13 bases between the two ends. CDR3: CSVSALQMNTEAFF. In DNA, the CDR3 is TGCAGCGTTTCGGCCCTCCAAATGAACACTGAAGCTTTCTTT. Combining the CDR3 with reference TRBV29-1 and TRBJ1-1 gives the whole variable domain SAVISQKPSRDICQRGTSLTIQCQVDSQVTMMFWYRQQPGQSLTLIATANQGSEATYESGFVIDKFPISRPNLTFSTLTVSNMSPEDSSIYLCSVSALQMNTEAFFGQGTRLTVV.

The chain joins TRBV28 to TRBJ2-1; D uncertain. The V gene's germline CDR1 is MDHEN and CDR2 SYDVKM. The CDR3 runs to 10 residues. V was trimmed by 4 bases and J by 10 bases, leaving 5 bases between them. In DNA, the CDR3 is TGTGCCAGCAGTTCTCGCGAGCAGTTCTTC. This codes for CASSSREQFF.

This clone was seen a single time. This sequence joins TRBV27 and TRBJ1-5, with D tentatively TRBD1 (5 bases). The ends were cut back, 7 bases at V and 2 bases at J, with 12 bases in the middle. CDR1 MNHEY and CDR2 SMNVEV come from the germline V gene (reference sequence). CDR3 size: 14 residues. The DNA of the CDR3 is TGTGCCAGCAAGGGGATGCAGGGCAATCAGCCCCAGCATTTT. It yields the protein CASKGMQGNQPQHF.

The rearrangement joins TRBV11-3 to TRBJ2-1, with D possibly matching TRBD2 (5 bases). Germline values: CDR1 SGHNT, CDR2 YENEEA. The V and J ends lost 1 base and 6 bases respectively, with 10 bases between them. The CDR3 covers 14 residues. Here the CDR3 reads CASSLVSASNEQFF. The CDR3 nucleotides read TGTGCCAGCAGCTTAGTTAGCGCCTCCAATGAGCAGTTCTTC.

The chain recombines TRBV28 with TRBJ1-1; D ambiguous. The length of the CDR3 is 12 residues. Deletions cut 6 bases from V and 5 bases from J, with 10 bases between. Germline loops: CDR1 MDHEN, CDR2 SYDVKM. In nucleotides, the CDR3 is TGTGCCAGCAGCGTGTTGGGGACTGAAGCTTTCTTT. This translates into CASSVLGTEAFF.

V usage is TRBV30 and J usage is TRBJ2-3; D tentatively reads TRBD1 or TRBD2 (6 bases each). Trimming left V 5 bases short and J 10 bases short, with 13 bases between. Looked up from germline, CDR1 is GTSNPN and CDR2 is SVGIG (reference sequence). The CDR3 is 11 residues long. The DNA for the CDR3 is TGTGCCTGGGGACTACAGGGCCCGCAGTATTTT. This sequence encodes CAWGLQGPQYF.

The chain joins TRBV11-1 to TRBJ1-1; TRBD1 is a possible D gene (5 bases). Trimming stripped 3 bases from V and 5 bases from J, with 16 bases between. The CDR3 extends over 15 amino acids. Germline CDR1 is SGHAT and CDR2 is FQDESV (reference sequence). DNA of the CDR3: TGTGCCAGCAGCTTCCGCGGGACGTTTCTTACTGAAGCTTTCTTT. Translation: CASSFRGTFLTEAFF. Full variable domain (missing parts from reference TRBV11-1 and TRBJ1-1): EAEVAQSPRYKITEKSQAVAFWCDPISGHATLYWYRQILGQGPELLVQFQDESVVDDSQLPKDRFSAERLKGVDSTLKIQPAELGDSAMYLCASSFRGTFLTEAFFGQGTRLTVV.

The chain joins TRBV4-2 to TRBJ2-1, with D maybe TRBD2 (5 bases). This CDR3 has 13 residues. Germline-derived CDR1 and CDR2 are LGHNA and YNFKEQ. Trimming removed 4 bases from V and 8 bases from J, with 12 bases in between. This CDR3 is CASSRGLIYEQFF. The CDR3 DNA is TGTGCCAGCAGCCGAGGGCTAATCTATGAGCAGTTCTTC.

The rearrangement uses TRBV5-1 and TRBJ1-4, with D perhaps TRBD1 (5 bases). Trimming took off 2 bases at V and 4 bases at J, with 12 bases between the two ends. The CDR3 is 15 amino acids. Germline V CDR1 and CDR2: SGHRS, YFSETQ. The CDR3 DNA sequence: TGCGCCAGCAGCTTTGGGGCAGTAATTAATGAAAAACTGTTTTTT. This sequence encodes CASSFGAVINEKLFF.

V usage is TRBV30 and J usage is TRBJ1-2, with D unclear. The CDR3 runs to 13 residues. Trimming took off 0 bases at V and 8 bases at J, with 13 bases between the two ends. Germline lookup yields CDR1 GTSNPN and CDR2 SVGIG (reference sequence). CDR3: CAWSVEKLRGYTF. For the CDR3, the DNA is TGTGCCTGGAGTGTAGAGAAACTAAGAGGCTACACCTTC.

The chain carries TRBV28 and TRBJ2-4; 11 nucleotides line up with TRBD2. Germline loops: CDR1 MDHEN, CDR2 SYDVKM. The CDR3 runs to 17 residues. Trimming removed 5 bases from V and 1 base from J; junction bases left unmatched: 7. CDR3 region: CASSELAGVKAKNIQYF. CDR3 nucleotides: TGTGCCAGCAGTGAACTAGCGGGAGTAAAGGCCAAAAACATTCAGTACTTC.

This chain connects TRBV5-1 to TRBJ2-7; TRBD2 aligns across 9 bases. Per germline, CDR1 SGHRS and CDR2 YFSETQ. CDR3 length equals 15 residues. The V gene end was trimmed by 4 bases and the J gene end by 2 bases; junction bases not matched to a gene: 7. CDR3 residues: CASSLLLAGTYEQYF. Written as DNA, the CDR3 is TGCGCCAGCAGCCTCCTCCTAGCGGGAACCTACGAGCAGTACTTC.

The chain carries TRBV28 and TRBJ2-7, with 9 bases fitting TRBD2. The germline gives CDR1 MDHEN, CDR2 SYDVKM. V was clipped by 8 bases and J by 2 bases; unmatched bases: 7. This CDR3 spans 14 amino acids. CDR3 bases: TGTGCCAGCCAATATAGCGGGAGAACCTACGAGCAGTACTTC. It yields the protein CASQYSGRTYEQYF.

This chain links TRBV6-4 with TRBJ2-1; 12 nucleotides match TRBD2. The CDR3 is 15 residues long. The germline CDR1 and CDR2 sequences are MRHNA and SNTAGT. J lost 8 bases, V lost 3 bases, and 5 bases had no gene match. The CDR3 DNA reads as TGTGCCAGCAGTGAACTAGCGGGAGGTTTTTATGAGCAGTTCTTC. It yields the protein CASSELAGGFYEQFF.

The gene calls are TRBV10-3 and TRBJ1-3; unclear D gene. Germline V gene lookup returns CDR1 ENHRY and CDR2 SYGVKD. The germline V and J ends were trimmed by 3 bases and 2 bases, with 11 bases remaining between them. The CDR3 runs to 15 residues. The chain's CDR3 is CAISDQGVTGNTIYF. CDR3 nucleotides: TGTGCCATCAGTGATCAAGGAGTTACTGGAAACACCATATATTTT.

J is TRBJ2-7 and V is TRBV2; possible D gene TRBD2, 6 bases. CDR1 and CDR2 from the germline V gene are SNHLY and FYNNEI. V was cut by 5 bases and J by 6 bases, with 14 bases left in between. This CDR3 comprises 13 residues. CDR3 sequence: CASSRAGKREQYF. The CDR3 DNA reads TGTGCCAGCAGTAGGGCGGGAAAGCGCGAGCAGTACTTC.

The V call is TRBV19, the J call TRBJ2-2; the match to TRBD2 covers 11 bases. V was clipped by 4 bases and J by 0 bases; unmatched bases: 7. The V gene's germline CDR1 is LNHDA and CDR2 SQIVND (reference sequence). The CDR3 loop spans 18 amino acids. The CDR3 DNA reads TGTGCCAGTAGTACCGAGGGACTAGCGGATACGAACACCGGGGAGCTGTTTTTT. Translated: CASSTEGLADTNTGELFF. Full variable domain (outside the CDR3, taken from reference TRBV19 and TRBJ2-2): DGGITQSPKYLFRKEGQNVTLSCEQNLNHDAMYWYRQDPGQGLRLIYYSQIVNDFQKGDIAEGYSVSREKKESFPLTVTSAQKNPTAFYLCASSTEGLADTNTGELFFGEGSRLTVL.